Presented here are 7 T cell receptor beta chains from one specimen sequenced in a study of blood T cell repertoires in COVID-19. The assay was immunoSEQ multiplex PCR, and TCRdb's table has in-frame clones only and misses some. The sample contains roughly 97,000 clones, approximately 84% of which appear only once. Sequenced sample: peripheral blood. The receptors here all came from a man between 65 and 85 years old with acute or convalescent COVID-19.

The table lists this clone with a count of one. The rearrangement joins TRBV24-1 to TRBJ2-2; TRBD2 matches at 10 bases. V trimming: 2 bases; J trimming: 1 base; junction bases outside the gene matches: 0. Germline assignment: CDR1 KGHDR and CDR2 SFDVKD. The CDR3 extends over 16 amino acids. This chain's CDR3 is CATSDSSGRNTGELFF. Written as DNA, the CDR3 is TGTGCCACCAGTGATTCTAGCGGGAGGAACACCGGGGAGCTGTTTTTT.

CDR3 residues: CASSLKVGPRDTQYF. The CDR3 bases are TGTGCCAGCAGCTTAAAGGTGGGCCCCCGAGATACGCAGTATTTT. The chain couples TRBV7-3 to TRBJ2-3; no clear D gene. The germline V gene encodes CDR1 SGHTA and CDR2 FQGTGA. The length of the CDR3 is 15 residues. V gave up 1 base and J gave up 5 bases, with 13 bases separating them. The full variable domain, in which reference TRBV7-3 and TRBJ2-3 provide the parts outside the CDR3, is GAGVSQTPSNKVTEKGKYVELRCDPISGHTALYWYRQSLGQGPEFLIYFQGTGAADDSGLPNDRFFAVRPEGSVSTLKIQRTERGDSAVYLCASSLKVGPRDTQYFGPGTRLTVL.

The gene calls are TRBV7-2 and TRBJ2-5, with D maybe TRBD2 (5 bases). Germline lookup yields CDR1 SGHTA and CDR2 FQGNSA. This CDR3 has 16 residues. The V end lost 3 bases, the J end lost 4 bases, and 18 bases lay between the germline ends. As DNA, the CDR3 is TGTGCCAGCAGCTTCAATTCCCAAATGGCGGGAGAGACCCAGTACTTC. Translated: CASSFNSQMAGETQYF.

The DNA of the CDR3 is TGTGCCTGGACCATCGGGCCCACAGGGGTAGGCTACACCTTC. This translates into CAWTIGPTGVGYTF. The chain recombines TRBV30 with TRBJ1-2, with 7 bases fitting TRBD1. From germline, CDR1 is GTSNPN and CDR2 SVGIG (reference sequence). The CDR3 contains 14 residues. V trimming: 4 bases; J trimming: 8 bases; junction bases outside the gene matches: 13.

This clone was detected a few times. The rearrangement uses TRBV6-2 or TRBV6-3 and TRBJ1-5, with D uncertain. The CDR3 has 16 amino acids. Trimming took 2 bases from V and 7 from J, leaving 18 bases between them. The V gene's germline CDR1 is MNHEY and CDR2 SVGEGT. The chain's CDR3 is CASSYGLSQHAQPQHF. The CDR3 DNA sequence: TGTGCCAGCAGTTACGGACTTTCCCAACACGCCCAGCCCCAGCATTTT.

This chain uses TRBV29-1 with TRBJ2-7; TRBD2 matches at 7 bases. CDR1 is SQVTM, CDR2 ANQGSEA, per germline. V trimming: 8 bases; J trimming: 1 base; junction bases outside the gene matches: 5. The CDR3 sequence is 12 residues long. Here the CDR3 DNA reads TGCAGCTTTAGGACTAGTTCCTACGAGCAGTACTTC. Its translation is CSFRTSSYEQYF.

The chain is built from TRBV24-1 and TRBJ2-7; 8 nucleotides agree with TRBD1. The V gene end was trimmed by 4 bases and the J gene end by 5 bases; junction bases not matched to a gene: 9. The CDR3 is 15 amino acids. Looked up from germline, CDR1 is KGHDR and CDR2 is SFDVKD. CDR3 nucleotide sequence: TGTGCCACCAGTGACCGGACAGGGACGGTCGACGAGCAGTACTTC. It yields the protein CATSDRTGTVDEQYF.